The sequence of this T cell receptor (beta chain) was determined in a study of PD-L1 blockade in urothelial cancer. Study-level background: Patients had undergone 0 to 3 prior chemotherapy regimens.

CDR3 size: 15 residues. The germline CDR1 and CDR2 sequences are SGHDT and YYEEEE. Trimming took off 5 bases at V and 2 bases at J, with 15 bases between the two ends. Assay: immunoSEQ multiplex PCR; the TCRdb copy retains only in-frame clones and omits some. Among approximately 24,000 clones listed, around 85% were seen once. This clonotype was obtained from a man aged 50 to 60 with urothelial cancer. This specimen was PBMCs, taken around atezolizumab (anti-PD-L1) treatment. This chain links TRBV5-6 with TRBJ2-3; D may be TRBD2 (7 bases). The CDR3 is CASRWAGAPTDTQYF. The CDR3 region has the DNA TGTGCCAGCAGATGGGCGGGGGCTCCCACAGATACGCAGTATTTT.